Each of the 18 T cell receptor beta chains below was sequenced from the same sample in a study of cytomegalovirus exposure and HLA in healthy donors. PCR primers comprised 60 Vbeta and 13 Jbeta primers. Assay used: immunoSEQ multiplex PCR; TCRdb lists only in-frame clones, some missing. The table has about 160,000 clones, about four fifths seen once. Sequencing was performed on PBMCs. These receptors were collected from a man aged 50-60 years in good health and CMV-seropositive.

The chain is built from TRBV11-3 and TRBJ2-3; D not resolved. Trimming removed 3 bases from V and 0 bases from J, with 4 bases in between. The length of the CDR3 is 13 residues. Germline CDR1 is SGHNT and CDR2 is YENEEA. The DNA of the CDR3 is TGTGCCAGCAGCTTGGCAAGCACAGATACGCAGTATTTT. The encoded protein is CASSLASTDTQYF.

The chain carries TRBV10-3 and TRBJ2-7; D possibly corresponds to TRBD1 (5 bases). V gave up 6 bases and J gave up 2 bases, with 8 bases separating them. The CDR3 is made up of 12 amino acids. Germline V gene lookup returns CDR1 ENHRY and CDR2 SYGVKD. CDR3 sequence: CAIRQETYEQYF. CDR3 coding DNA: TGTGCCATCAGACAGGAGACCTACGAGCAGTACTTC.

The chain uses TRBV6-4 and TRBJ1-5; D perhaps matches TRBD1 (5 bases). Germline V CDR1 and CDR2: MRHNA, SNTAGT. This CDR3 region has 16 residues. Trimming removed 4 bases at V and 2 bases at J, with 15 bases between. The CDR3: CASSAPRGSCNQPQHF. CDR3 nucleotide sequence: TGTGCCAGCAGTGCCCCCCGGGGGTCTTGCAATCAGCCCCAGCATTTT.

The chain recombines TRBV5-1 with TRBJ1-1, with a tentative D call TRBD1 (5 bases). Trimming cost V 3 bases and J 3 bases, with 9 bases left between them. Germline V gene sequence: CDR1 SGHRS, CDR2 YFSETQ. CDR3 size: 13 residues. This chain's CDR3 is CASSSQGDTEAFF. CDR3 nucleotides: TGCGCCAGCAGCTCCCAGGGTGACACTGAAGCTTTCTTT.

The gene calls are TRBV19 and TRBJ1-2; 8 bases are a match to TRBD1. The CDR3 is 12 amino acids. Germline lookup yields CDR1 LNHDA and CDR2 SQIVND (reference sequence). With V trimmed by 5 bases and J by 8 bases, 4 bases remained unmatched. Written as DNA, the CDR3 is TGTGCCAGTAGTGGACAGGGTTTGGGCTACACCTTC. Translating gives CASSGQGLGYTF.

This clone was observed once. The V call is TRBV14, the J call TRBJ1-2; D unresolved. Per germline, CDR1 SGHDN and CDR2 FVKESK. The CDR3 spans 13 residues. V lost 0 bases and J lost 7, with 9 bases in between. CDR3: CASSQEWAGGYTF. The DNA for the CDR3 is TGTGCCAGCAGCCAAGAGTGGGCAGGTGGCTACACCTTC.

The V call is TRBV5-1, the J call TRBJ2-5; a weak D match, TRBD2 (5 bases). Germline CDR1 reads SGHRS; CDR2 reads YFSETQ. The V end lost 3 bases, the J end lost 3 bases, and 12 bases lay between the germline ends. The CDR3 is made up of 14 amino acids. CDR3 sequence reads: CASSWAPGEETQYF. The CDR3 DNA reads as TGCGCCAGCAGCTGGGCCCCCGGGGAAGAGACCCAGTACTTC.

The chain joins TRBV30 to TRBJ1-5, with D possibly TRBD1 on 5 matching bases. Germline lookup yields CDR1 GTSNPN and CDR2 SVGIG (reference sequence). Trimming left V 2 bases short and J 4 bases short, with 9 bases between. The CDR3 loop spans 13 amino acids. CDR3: CAWSRQGNQPQHF. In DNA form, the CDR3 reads TGTGCCTGGAGTCGTCAGGGAAATCAGCCCCAGCATTTT. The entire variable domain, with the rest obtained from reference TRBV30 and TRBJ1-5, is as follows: SQTIHQWPATLVQPVGSPLSLECTVEGTSNPNLYWYRQAAGRGLQLLFYSVGIGQISSEVPQNLSASRPQDRQFILSSKKLLLSDSGFYLCAWSRQGNQPQHFGDGTRLSIL.

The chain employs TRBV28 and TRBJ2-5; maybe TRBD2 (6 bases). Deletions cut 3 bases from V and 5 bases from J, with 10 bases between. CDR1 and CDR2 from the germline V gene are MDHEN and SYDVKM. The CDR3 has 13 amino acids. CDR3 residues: CASSFYRGETQYF. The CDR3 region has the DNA TGTGCCAGCAGTTTTTATCGGGGGGAGACCCAGTACTTC. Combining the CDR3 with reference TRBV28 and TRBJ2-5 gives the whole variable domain DVKVTQSSRYLVKRTGEKVFLECVQDMDHENMFWYRQDPGLGLRLIYFSYDVKMKEKGDIPEGYSVSREKKERFSLILESASTNQTSMYLCASSFYRGETQYFGPGTRLLVL.

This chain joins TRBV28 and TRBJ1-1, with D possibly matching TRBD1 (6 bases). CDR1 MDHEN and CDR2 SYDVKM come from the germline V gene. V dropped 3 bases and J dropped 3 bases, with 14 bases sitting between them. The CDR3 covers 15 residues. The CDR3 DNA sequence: TGTGCCAGCAGTTTGTCGGGGGGCGGGTACACTGAAGCTTTCTTT. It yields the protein CASSLSGGGYTEAFF. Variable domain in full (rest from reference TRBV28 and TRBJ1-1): DVKVTQSSRYLVKRTGEKVFLECVQDMDHENMFWYRQDPGLGLRLIYFSYDVKMKEKGDIPEGYSVSREKKERFSLILESASTNQTSMYLCASSLSGGGYTEAFFGQGTRLTVV.

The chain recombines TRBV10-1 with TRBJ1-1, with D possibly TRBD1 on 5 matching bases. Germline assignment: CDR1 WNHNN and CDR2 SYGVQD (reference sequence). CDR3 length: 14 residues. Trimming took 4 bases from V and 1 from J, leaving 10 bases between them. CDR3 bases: TGCGCCAGCAGTGCCGGGACTGGGAACACTGAAGCTTTCTTT. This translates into CASSAGTGNTEAFF.

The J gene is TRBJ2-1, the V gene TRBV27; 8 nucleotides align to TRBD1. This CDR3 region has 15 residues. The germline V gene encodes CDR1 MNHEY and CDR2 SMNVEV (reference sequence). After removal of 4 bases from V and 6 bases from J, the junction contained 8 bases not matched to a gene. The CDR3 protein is CASSSGQGVSNEQFF. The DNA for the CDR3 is TGTGCCAGCAGTTCCGGACAGGGCGTAAGCAATGAGCAGTTCTTC.

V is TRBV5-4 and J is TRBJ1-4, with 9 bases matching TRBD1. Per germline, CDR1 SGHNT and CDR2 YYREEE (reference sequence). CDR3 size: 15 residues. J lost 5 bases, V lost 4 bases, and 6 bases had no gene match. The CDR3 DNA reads TGTGCCAGCAGCCGGACAGGGGTTGGGAATGAAAAACTGTTTTTT. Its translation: CASSRTGVGNEKLFF. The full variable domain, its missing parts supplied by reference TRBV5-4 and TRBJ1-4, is ETGVTQSPTHLIKTRGQQVTLRCSSQSGHNTVSWYQQALGQGPQFIFQYYREEENGRGNFPPRFSGLQFPNYSSELNVNALELDDSALYLCASSRTGVGNEKLFFGSGTQLSVL.

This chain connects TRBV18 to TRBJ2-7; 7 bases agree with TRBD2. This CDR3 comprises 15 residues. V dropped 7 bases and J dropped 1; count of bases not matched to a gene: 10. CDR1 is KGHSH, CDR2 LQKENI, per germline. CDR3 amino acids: CASFPSASGSYEQYF. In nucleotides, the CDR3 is TGTGCCAGCTTCCCATCGGCTAGCGGTTCCTACGAGCAGTACTTC.

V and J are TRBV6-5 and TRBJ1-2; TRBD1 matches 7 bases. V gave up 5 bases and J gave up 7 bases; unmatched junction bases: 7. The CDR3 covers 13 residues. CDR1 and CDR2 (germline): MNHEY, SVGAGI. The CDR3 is CASSPTGTGGYTF. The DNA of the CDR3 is TGTGCCAGCAGTCCGACAGGGACTGGTGGCTACACCTTC.

CDR3 in DNA: TGTGCCAGCAGTGAAGCCCCTGGAGGGTCCTACGAGCAGTACTTC. Translated: CASSEAPGGSYEQYF. The gene calls are TRBV6-1 and TRBJ2-7; perhaps TRBD2 as D (6 bases). V shed 0 bases and J shed 1 base, with 10 bases lying between them. The CDR3 is 15 amino acids. CDR1 MNHNS and CDR2 SASEGT come from the germline V gene.

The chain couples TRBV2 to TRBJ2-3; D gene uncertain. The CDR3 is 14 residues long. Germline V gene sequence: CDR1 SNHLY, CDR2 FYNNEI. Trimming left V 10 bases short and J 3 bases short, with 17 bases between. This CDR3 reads CATREVHFTDTQYF. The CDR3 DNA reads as TGTGCCACCAGAGAGGTACATTTTACAGATACGCAGTATTTT.

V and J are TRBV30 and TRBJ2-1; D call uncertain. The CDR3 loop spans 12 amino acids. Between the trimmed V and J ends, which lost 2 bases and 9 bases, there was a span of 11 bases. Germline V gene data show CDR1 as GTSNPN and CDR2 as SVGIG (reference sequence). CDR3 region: CAWSTLGVEQFF. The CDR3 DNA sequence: TGTGCCTGGAGTACCCTGGGCGTTGAGCAGTTCTTC.